These 9 T cell receptor beta chains were all obtained from the same sample, sequenced in a study of T cells after yellow fever vaccination. TCRdb re-derived calls from the 5' RACE reads in MiXCR, one entry per CDR3 protein. The table lists 300,000 to 450,000 distinct CDR3 sequences, roughly 7.5% of them singletons. Material: PBMCs, obtained approximately 40 days after the first yellow fever vaccination. Receptors originate from a man between 18 and 35 years old who received the YFV17D yellow fever vaccine.

The chain has TRBV5-4 and TRBJ2-2, with 7 bases lining up with TRBD1. CDR3 length: 14 residues. After removal of 4 bases from V and 5 bases from J, the junction contained 5 bases not matched to a gene. From germline, CDR1 is SGHNT and CDR2 YYREEE (reference sequence). CDR3: CASSASGQTGELFF. CDR3 DNA: TGTGCCAGCAGCGCATCGGGACAGACCGGGGAGCTGTTTTTT.

This clonotype has just a few counts. The V call is TRBV28, the J call TRBJ2-7, with 9 bases matching TRBD2. The CDR3 is 16 amino acids. Losses at the gene ends were 5 bases for V and 0 bases for J; bases not matched to a gene: 8. Germline-derived CDR1 and CDR2 are MDHEN and SYDVKM. CDR3 residues: CASSPTSGRSSYEQYV. CDR3 bases: TGTGCCAGCAGTCCGACTAGCGGCCGAAGCTCCTACGAGCAGTACGTC.

This clonotype was detected only a few times. The V gene is TRBV6-2 or TRBV6-3, the J gene TRBJ2-2, with no clear D. There are 14 residues in the CDR3. The V and J ends lost 0 bases and 3 bases respectively, with 5 bases between them. Looked up from germline, CDR1 is MNHEY and CDR2 is SVGEGT. The CDR3, as DNA: TGTGCCAGCAGTTACTCGGACGACACCGGGGAGCTGTTTTTT. It encodes CASSYSDDTGELFF.

The table lists this clonotype with a few counts. CDR3 amino acids: CSVQGRPNSPLHF. The CDR3 region has the DNA TGCAGCGTCCAGGGACGGCCGAATTCACCCCTCCACTTT. This rearrangement joins TRBV29-1 to TRBJ1-6; D possibly corresponds to TRBD1 (5 bases). The germline CDR1 and CDR2 sequences are SQVTM and ANQGSEA. The CDR3 spans 13 residues. Trimming removed 6 bases at V and 7 bases at J, with 13 bases between. Full variable domain (outside the CDR3, taken from reference TRBV29-1 and TRBJ1-6): SAVISQKPSRDICQRGTSLTIQCQVDSQVTMMFWYRQQPGQSLTLIATANQGSEATYESGFVIDKFPISRPNLTFSTLTVSNMSPEDSSIYLCSVQGRPNSPLHFGNGTRLTVT.

This clonotype has just one count. V usage is TRBV7-3 and J usage is TRBJ2-1; the match to TRBD1 covers 7 bases. The CDR3 covers 15 residues. Germline loops: CDR1 SGHTA, CDR2 FQGTGA. J was trimmed by 4 bases and V by 2 bases; bases with no gene match: 5. The DNA for the CDR3 is TGTGCCAGCAGCTTATCGGGACAGCAGTACAATGAGCAGTTCTTC. It codes for CASSLSGQQYNEQFF.

This clonotype was counted only a few times. This sequence joins TRBV28 and TRBJ1-2; D is perhaps TRBD1 (6 bases). This CDR3 spans 14 amino acids. Trimming pared 6 bases from V and 4 bases from J, leaving 15 bases between. The germline gives CDR1 MDHEN, CDR2 SYDVKM. CDR3 residues: CASSLQGSFYGYTF. DNA of the CDR3: TGTGCCAGCAGCCTCCAGGGGTCCTTCTATGGCTACACCTTC.

A few counts support this clonotype. V usage is TRBV19 and J usage is TRBJ1-1; D might be TRBD1 (5 bases). V was trimmed by 6 bases and J by 0 bases, leaving 8 bases between them. Germline CDR1 and CDR2: LNHDA and SQIVND (reference sequence). The CDR3 is 13 amino acids. In nucleotides, the CDR3 is TGTGCCAGTAGGAGAGGGGTGAACACTGAAGCTTTCTTT. This sequence encodes CASRRGVNTEAFF.

In its sample, this clonotype was seen many times. The chain is built from TRBV12-3 or TRBV12-4 and TRBJ2-7, with 10 bases lining up with TRBD1. V shed 7 bases and J 6 bases; nucleotides not matched to a gene: 12. The CDR3 extends over 15 amino acids. CDR3 bases: TGTGCCAGCACTTCTCCCGGGACAGGGGTCTTCGAGCAGTACTTC. Amino acid sequence: CASTSPGTGVFEQYF.

This clonotype was detected a few times. V usage is TRBV24-1 and J usage is TRBJ2-3; D may match TRBD1 or TRBD2 (6 bases each). This CDR3 has 13 amino acids. Trimming cost V 10 bases and J 3 bases, with 13 bases left between them. The germline CDR1 and CDR2 sequences are KGHDR and SFDVKD. CDR3 loop: CATGRQGTDTQYF. CDR3 sequence (DNA): TGTGCCACGGGGAGGCAGGGGACAGATACGCAGTATTTT.